These T cell receptor beta chains were read from a single sample in a study of blood T cell repertoires in COVID-19. Method: immunoSEQ multiplex PCR; TCRdb's copy keeps in-frame clones and lacks some. The table lists 250,000 to 350,000 clones, 87% of them singletons. The sample consisted of PBMCs or T cells enriched from blood (not recorded which). These receptors came from a woman in her twenties or thirties who had recovered from COVID-19. Each CDR3 is given with its conserved first and last residue. Fields, in order: D gene, V gene, CDR3 protein. A D gene is named only where the DNA matches it firmly.

D gene: .; V gene: TRBV30; CDR3 protein: CAWADEDYGYTF
D gene: .; V gene: TRBV18; CDR3 protein: CASSRETGGVGEKLFF
D gene: .; V gene: TRBV30; CDR3 protein: CACNPLRANYGYTF
D gene: TRBD2; V gene: TRBV7-3; CDR3 protein: CASSPKNPGGGGPNRPNEQYF
D gene: .; V gene: TRBV5-1; CDR3 protein: CASSLERGAGYGYTF
D gene: .; V gene: TRBV19; CDR3 protein: CASTLQGWGNTEAFF
D gene: TRBD1; V gene: TRBV19; CDR3 protein: CASTAPTGNDYGYTF
D gene: .; V gene: TRBV19; CDR3 protein: CASSISPNYGYTF
D gene: .; V gene: TRBV9; CDR3 protein: CASSVDPGNQPQHF
D gene: .; V gene: TRBV5-4; CDR3 protein: CASSLGSDYGYTF
D gene: .; V gene: TRBV4-3; CDR3 protein: CASSQVDSSYEQYF
D gene: .; V gene: TRBV30; CDR3 protein: CAWSRVRGNTIYF
D gene: .; V gene: TRBV6-5; CDR3 protein: CASSYSIAGAATQYF
D gene: TRBD1; V gene: TRBV18; CDR3 protein: CASSPHRGPNTEAFF
D gene: TRBD1; V gene: TRBV15; CDR3 protein: CATSRDRATTEAFF
D gene: .; V gene: TRBV5-1; CDR3 protein: CASSSDSLNTEAFF
D gene: .; V gene: TRBV7-2; CDR3 protein: CASSLIGRGGNTEAFF
D gene: TRBD2; V gene: TRBV20-1; CDR3 protein: CSASGGGNNEQFF
D gene: .; V gene: TRBV6-5; CDR3 protein: CASSPGQNTGELFF
D gene: .; V gene: TRBV11-3; CDR3 protein: CASSFVYGVRNQPQHF
D gene: TRBD1; V gene: TRBV19; CDR3 protein: CASSIRTGSGNQPQHF
D gene: .; V gene: TRBV7-3; CDR3 protein: CASSLGPDSAYEQYF
D gene: TRBD1; V gene: TRBV4-1; CDR3 protein: CASSWETGRSFGLHF
D gene: TRBD1; V gene: TRBV2; CDR3 protein: CASRDREANEKLFF
D gene: .; V gene: TRBV29-1; CDR3 protein: CSVEAPFWREGYTF
D gene: TRBD1; V gene: TRBV7-2; CDR3 protein: CASSLSTGGYEKLFF
D gene: .; V gene: TRBV6-5; CDR3 protein: CATQGGILAKNIQYF
D gene: .; V gene: TRBV6-5; CDR3 protein: CASRADYGYTF
D gene: .; V gene: TRBV5-1; CDR3 protein: CASSLDAGGTEAFF
D gene: .; V gene: TRBV7-9; CDR3 protein: CASSLEWRPNTEAFF
D gene: .; V gene: TRBV12-3/TRBV12-4; CDR3 protein: CASSPPQNTQYF
D gene: .; V gene: TRBV7-2; CDR3 protein: CASSQDTGTNKPQHF
D gene: TRBD1; V gene: TRBV11-2; CDR3 protein: CASSFLTTGRSAEAFF
D gene: TRBD2; V gene: TRBV5-1; CDR3 protein: CASSLAGVGTDTQYF
D gene: .; V gene: TRBV5-1; CDR3 protein: CASSLDGYGYTF
D gene: .; V gene: TRBV5-6; CDR3 protein: CASSWRDLAKNIQYF
D gene: TRBD1; V gene: TRBV11-3; CDR3 protein: CASSFTGGDTGELFF
D gene: .; V gene: TRBV19; CDR3 protein: CASSIDRWGETQYF
D gene: TRBD2; V gene: TRBV27; CDR3 protein: CASSFLSGANTGELFF
D gene: .; V gene: TRBV9; CDR3 protein: CASSVGQPSGNTIYF